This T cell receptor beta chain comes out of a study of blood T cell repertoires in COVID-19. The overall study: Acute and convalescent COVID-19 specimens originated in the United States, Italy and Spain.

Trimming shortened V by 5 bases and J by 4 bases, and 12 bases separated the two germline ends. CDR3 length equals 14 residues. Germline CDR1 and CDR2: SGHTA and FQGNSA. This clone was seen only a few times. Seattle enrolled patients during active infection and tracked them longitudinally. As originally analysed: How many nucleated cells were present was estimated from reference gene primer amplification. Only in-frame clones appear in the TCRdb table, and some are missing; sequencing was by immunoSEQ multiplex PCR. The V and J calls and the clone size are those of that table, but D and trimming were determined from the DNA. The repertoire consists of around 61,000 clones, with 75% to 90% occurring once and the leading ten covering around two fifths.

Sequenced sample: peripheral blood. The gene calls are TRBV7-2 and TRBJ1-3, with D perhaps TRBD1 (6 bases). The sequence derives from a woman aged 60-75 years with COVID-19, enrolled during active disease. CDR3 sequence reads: CASSATGSGNTIYF. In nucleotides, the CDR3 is TGTGCCAGCAGCGCTACAGGGTCCGGAAACACCATATATTTT.